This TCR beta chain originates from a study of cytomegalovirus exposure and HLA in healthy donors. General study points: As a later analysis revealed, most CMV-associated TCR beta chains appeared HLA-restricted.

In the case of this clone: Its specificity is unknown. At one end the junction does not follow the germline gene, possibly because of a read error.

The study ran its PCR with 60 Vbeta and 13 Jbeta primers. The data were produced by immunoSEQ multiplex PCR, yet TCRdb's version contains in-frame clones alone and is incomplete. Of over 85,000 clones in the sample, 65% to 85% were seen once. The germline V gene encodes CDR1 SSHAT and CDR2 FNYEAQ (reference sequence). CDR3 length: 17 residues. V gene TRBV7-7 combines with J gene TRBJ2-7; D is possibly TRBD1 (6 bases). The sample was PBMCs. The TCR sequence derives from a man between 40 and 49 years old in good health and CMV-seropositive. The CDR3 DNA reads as TGTGCTAGCAGCCCAGCAGCCGGGACACGAAACGCTTACGAGCAGTACTTC. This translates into CASSPAAGTRNAYEQYF.